The entry below gives a single T cell receptor beta chain sequence along with its context. Its antigen is not identified. Patients in the study, people with chemo-refractory metastatic non-small-cell lung cancer, received focal radiation plus ipilimumab CTLA-4 blockade. Measured with immunoSEQ multiplex PCR; TCRdb has only the in-frame clones, and not every one. The repertoire holds roughly 71,000 clones, with roughly 78% as singletons. Between the trimmed V and J ends, which lost 3 bases and 5 bases, there was a span of 17 bases. Germline-derived CDR1 and CDR2 are SGHNT and YYREEE (reference sequence). The length of the CDR3 is 15 residues. The record originates from a study of radiotherapy plus CTLA-4 blockade in lung cancer. Across the whole study: With less than 40% of patients having disease control, objective responses were seen in under 20%. General study points: Strongest reported response predictors: early blood clone changes and post-radiation interferon-beta. Some TCR clones had been derived from tumors. These clones expanded in peripheral blood after radiotherapy plus ipilimumab.

The TCR comes from a human donor with non-small cell lung cancer who had a complete response to radiotherapy plus ipilimumab. This chain connects TRBV5-4 to TRBJ1-2, with D unclear. Specimen: peripheral blood, collected from a patient treated with radiotherapy plus ipilimumab. The CDR3 loop is CASSSVAEGGYGYTF. The CDR3 DNA sequence: TGTGCCAGCAGCTCTGTGGCGGAAGGAGGGTATGGCTACACCTTC.